This entry features one T cell receptor (beta chain) sequence. TRB amplification used roughly 250 ng of peripheral blood genomic DNA. The germline gives CDR1 MNHEY, CDR2 SVGAGI. The CDR3 sequence is 17 residues long. This entry is derived from a study of T cell clusters in autoimmune cytopenias. TRB rearrangements were amplified by touch-down multiplex PCR with mixed TRB-A/B primers. TCRdb re-called the multiplex PCR reads; one entry per CDR3 protein, DNA not given. Its table lists some 13,000 distinct CDR3 sequences. The rearrangement links TRBV6-5 to TRBJ2-1; TCRdb returns TRBD2, unconfirmable since there is no DNA. The sample taken for sequencing was peripheral blood. The clonotype was recovered from a human donor with an autoimmune cytopenia or autoimmune hepatitis (not recorded which). The CDR3 region is CASSRRGLAGNYNEQFF.